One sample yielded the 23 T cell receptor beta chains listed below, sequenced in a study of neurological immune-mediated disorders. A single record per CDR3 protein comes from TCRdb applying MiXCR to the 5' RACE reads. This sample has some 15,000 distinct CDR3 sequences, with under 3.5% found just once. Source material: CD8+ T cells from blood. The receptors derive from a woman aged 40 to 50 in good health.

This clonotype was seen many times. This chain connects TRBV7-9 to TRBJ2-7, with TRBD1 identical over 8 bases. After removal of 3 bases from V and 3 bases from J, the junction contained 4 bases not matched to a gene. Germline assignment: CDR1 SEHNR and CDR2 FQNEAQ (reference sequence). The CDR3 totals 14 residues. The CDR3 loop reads CASSLVQGVYEQYF. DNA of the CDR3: TGTGCCAGCAGCTTGGTACAGGGGGTCTACGAGCAGTACTTC.

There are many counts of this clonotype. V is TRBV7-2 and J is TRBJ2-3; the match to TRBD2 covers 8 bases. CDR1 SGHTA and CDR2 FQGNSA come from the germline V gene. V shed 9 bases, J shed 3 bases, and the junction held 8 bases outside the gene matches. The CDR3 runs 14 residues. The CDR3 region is CASLAGGRTDTQYF. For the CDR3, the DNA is TGTGCCAGTCTAGCGGGCGGGAGAACAGATACGCAGTATTTT.

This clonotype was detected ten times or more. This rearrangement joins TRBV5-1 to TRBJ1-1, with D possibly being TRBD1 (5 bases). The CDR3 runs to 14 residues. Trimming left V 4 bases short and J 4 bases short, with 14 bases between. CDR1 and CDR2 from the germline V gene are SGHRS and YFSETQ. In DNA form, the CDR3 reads TGCGCCAGCAGCCAGGACCCTGGGGCCACTGAAGCTTTCTTT. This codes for CASSQDPGATEAFF.

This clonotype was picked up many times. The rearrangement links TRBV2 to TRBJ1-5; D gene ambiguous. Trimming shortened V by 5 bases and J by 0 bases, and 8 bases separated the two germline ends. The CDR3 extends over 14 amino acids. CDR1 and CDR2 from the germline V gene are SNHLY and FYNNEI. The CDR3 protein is CASSFTDSNQPQHF. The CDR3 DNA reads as TGTGCCAGCAGTTTTACAGATAGCAATCAGCCCCAGCATTTT.

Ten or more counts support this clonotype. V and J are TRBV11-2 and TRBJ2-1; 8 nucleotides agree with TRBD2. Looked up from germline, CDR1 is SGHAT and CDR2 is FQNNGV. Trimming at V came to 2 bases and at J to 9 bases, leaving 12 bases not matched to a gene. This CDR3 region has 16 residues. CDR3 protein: CASSLLAGWGYPEQFF. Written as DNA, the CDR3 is TGTGCCAGCAGCTTATTAGCGGGGTGGGGGTACCCTGAGCAGTTCTTC.

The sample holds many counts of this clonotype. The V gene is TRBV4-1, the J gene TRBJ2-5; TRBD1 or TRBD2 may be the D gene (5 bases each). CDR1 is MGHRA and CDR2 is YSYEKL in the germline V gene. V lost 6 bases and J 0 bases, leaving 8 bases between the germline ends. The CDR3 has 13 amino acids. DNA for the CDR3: TGCGCCAGCAGGGGGGACGACCAAGAGACCCAGTACTTC. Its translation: CASRGDDQETQYF.

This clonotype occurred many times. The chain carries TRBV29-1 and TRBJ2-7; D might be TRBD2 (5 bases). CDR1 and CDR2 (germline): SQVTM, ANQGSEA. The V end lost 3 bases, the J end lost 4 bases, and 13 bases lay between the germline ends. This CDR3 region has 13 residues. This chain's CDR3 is CSVESGEAYEQYF. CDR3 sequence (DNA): TGCAGCGTTGAGAGCGGCGAGGCGTACGAGCAGTACTTC.

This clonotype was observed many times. CDR3 bases: TGCAGCGTTGAAGCGGGACAGGGGGCCCCCTACGAGCAGTACTTC. Amino acid sequence: CSVEAGQGAPYEQYF. This chain connects TRBV29-1 to TRBJ2-7; 12 nucleotides agree with TRBD1. Unmatched junction bases numbered 3, after V lost 1 base and J lost 2 bases. Germline loops: CDR1 SQVTM, CDR2 ANQGSEA. This CDR3 region has 15 residues.

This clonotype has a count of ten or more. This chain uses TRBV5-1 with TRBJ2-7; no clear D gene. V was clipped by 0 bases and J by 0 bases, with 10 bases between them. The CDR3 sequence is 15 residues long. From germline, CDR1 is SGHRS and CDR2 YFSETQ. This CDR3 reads CASSLEGSTSYEQYF. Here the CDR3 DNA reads TGCGCCAGCAGCTTGGAAGGTTCTACCTCCTACGAGCAGTACTTC.

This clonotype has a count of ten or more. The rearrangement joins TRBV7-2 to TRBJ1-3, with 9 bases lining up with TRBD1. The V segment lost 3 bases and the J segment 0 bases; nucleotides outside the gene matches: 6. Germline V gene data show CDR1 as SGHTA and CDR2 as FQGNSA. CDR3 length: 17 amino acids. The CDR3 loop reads CASSFRDRDFSGNTIYF. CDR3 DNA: TGTGCCAGCAGCTTCCGGGACAGGGATTTCTCTGGAAACACCATATATTTT.

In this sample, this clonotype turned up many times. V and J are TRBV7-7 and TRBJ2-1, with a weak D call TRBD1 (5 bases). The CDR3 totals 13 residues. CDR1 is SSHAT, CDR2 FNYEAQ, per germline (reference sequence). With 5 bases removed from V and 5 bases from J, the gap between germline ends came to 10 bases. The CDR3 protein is CASSADSDNEQFF. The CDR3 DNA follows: TGTGCCAGCAGCGCCGACAGCGACAATGAGCAGTTCTTC.

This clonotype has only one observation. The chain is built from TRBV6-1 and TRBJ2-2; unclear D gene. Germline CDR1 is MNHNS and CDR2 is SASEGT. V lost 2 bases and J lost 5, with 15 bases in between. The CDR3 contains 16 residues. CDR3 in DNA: TGTGCCAGCAGTGAACAGGCGGAAGGTTCGACCGGGGAGCTGTTTTTT. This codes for CASSEQAEGSTGELFF.

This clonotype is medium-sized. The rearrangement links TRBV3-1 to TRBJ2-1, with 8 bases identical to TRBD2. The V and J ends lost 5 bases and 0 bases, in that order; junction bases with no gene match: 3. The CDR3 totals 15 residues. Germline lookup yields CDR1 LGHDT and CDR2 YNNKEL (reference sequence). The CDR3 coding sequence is TGTGCCAGCAGCTCTAGCGGGCACTCCTACAATGAGCAGTTCTTC. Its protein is CASSSSGHSYNEQFF.

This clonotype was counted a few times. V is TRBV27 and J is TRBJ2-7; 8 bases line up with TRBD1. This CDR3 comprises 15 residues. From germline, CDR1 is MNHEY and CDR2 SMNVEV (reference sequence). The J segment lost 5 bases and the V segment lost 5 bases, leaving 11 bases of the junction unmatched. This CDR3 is CASSTPQGVRNEQYF. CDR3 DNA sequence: TGTGCCAGCAGTACCCCACAGGGGGTGAGAAACGAGCAGTACTTC.

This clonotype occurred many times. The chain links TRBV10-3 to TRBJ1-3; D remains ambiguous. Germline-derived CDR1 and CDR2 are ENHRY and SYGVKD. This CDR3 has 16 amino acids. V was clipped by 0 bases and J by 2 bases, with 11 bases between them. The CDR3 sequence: CAISESGLNPGNTIYF. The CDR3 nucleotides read TGTGCCATCAGTGAGTCTGGACTGAATCCTGGAAACACCATATATTTT.

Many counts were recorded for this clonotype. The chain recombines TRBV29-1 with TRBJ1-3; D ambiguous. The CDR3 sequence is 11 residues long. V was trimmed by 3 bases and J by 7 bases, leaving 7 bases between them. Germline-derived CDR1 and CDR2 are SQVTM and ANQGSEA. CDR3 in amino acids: CSVDVSNTIYF. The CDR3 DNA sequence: TGCAGCGTTGACGTCTCGAACACCATATATTTT.

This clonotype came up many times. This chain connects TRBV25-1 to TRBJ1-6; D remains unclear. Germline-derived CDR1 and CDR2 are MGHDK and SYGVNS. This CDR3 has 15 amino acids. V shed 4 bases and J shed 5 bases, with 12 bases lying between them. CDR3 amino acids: CASSAPGRNNSPLHF. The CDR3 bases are TGTGCCAGCAGTGCCCCCGGACGGAATAATTCACCCCTCCACTTT.

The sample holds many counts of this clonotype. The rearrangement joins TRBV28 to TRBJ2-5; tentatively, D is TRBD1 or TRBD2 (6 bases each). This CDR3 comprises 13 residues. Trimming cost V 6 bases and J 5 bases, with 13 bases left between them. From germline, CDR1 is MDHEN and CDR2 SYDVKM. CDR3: CASSLLGGETQYF. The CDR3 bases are TGTGCCAGCAGCCTCCTCGGGGGCGAGACCCAGTACTTC.

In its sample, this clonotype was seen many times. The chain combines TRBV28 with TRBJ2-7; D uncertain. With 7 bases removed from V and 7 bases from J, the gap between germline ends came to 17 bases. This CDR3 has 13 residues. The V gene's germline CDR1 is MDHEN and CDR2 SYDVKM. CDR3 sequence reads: CASNLLPGREQYF. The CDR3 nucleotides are TGTGCCAGCAACCTACTTCCCGGGCGGGAGCAGTACTTC.

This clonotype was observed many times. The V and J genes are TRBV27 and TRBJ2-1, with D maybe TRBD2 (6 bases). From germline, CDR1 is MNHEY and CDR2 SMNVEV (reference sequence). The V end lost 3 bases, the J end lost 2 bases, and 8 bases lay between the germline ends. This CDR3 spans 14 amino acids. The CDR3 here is CASSFGGTYNEQFF. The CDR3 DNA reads TGTGCCAGCAGTTTTGGCGGGACCTACAATGAGCAGTTCTTC.

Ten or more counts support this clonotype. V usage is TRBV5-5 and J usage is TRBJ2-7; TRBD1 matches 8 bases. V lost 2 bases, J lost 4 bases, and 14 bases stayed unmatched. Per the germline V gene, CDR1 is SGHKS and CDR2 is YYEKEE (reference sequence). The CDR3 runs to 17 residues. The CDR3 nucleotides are TGTGCCAGCAGCTTAAGCCTACCGGGACAGGTTTTTTACGAGCAGTACTTC. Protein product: CASSLSLPGQVFYEQYF.

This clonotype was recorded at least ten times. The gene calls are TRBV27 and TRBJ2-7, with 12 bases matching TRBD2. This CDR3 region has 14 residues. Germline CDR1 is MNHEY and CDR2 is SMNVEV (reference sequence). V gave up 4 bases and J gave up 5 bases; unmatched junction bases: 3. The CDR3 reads CASSWRTSGDEQYF. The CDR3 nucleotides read TGTGCCAGCAGTTGGAGGACTAGCGGGGACGAGCAGTACTTC.

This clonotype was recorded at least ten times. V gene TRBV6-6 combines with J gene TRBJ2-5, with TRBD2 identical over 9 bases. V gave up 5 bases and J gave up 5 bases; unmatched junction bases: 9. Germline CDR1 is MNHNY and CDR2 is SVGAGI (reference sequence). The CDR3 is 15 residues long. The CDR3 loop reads CASSPRREGSETQYF. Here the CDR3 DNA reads TGTGCCAGCAGTCCCAGGCGGGAGGGTAGCGAGACCCAGTACTTC.